The 8 T cell receptor beta chains below come from one sample, sequenced in a study of CD8 T cells in Susac syndrome. RNA in amounts of roughly 0.45 to 1 ug was reverse transcribed with random hexamers. TCRdb processed the immunoSEQ multiplex PCR reads anew with MiXCR; each CDR3 protein has one entry. The sample lists a few hundred thousand distinct CDR3 sequences; roughly nine tenths were seen once. Sequenced input: CD8+ T cells from PBMCs. These receptors all come from a human donor with multiple sclerosis.

As to this clonotype: Its ends do not fully match the called genes, so a read error is possible. The rearrangement joins TRBV6-2 or TRBV6-3 to TRBJ2-7; D is unclear. In germline, CDR1 is MNHEY, CDR2 SVGEGT. There are 11 residues in the CDR3. The DNA of the CDR3 is TGTGCCAGCAGTACGACCGTAAAAACCCATTTC. It specifies CASSTTVKTHF.

V gene TRBV9 combines with J gene TRBJ2-1; 7 bases align to TRBD1. CDR1 and CDR2 from the germline V gene are SGDLS and YYNGEE. CDR3 size: 14 residues. Germline trimming cut 4 bases from V and 8 bases from J; bases unmatched to any gene: 9. CDR3 region: CASSPTGRGYEQFF. For the CDR3, the DNA is TGTGCCAGCAGCCCCACGGGCAGGGGGTATGAGCAGTTCTTC.

This chain connects TRBV6-2 or TRBV6-3 to TRBJ2-5; D might be TRBD2 (5 bases). Trimming left V 2 bases short and J 3 bases short, with 10 bases between. The germline gives CDR1 MNHEY, CDR2 SVGEGT. This CDR3 is 14 amino acids long. CDR3 DNA sequence: TGTGCCAGCAGTTACGCTAGCTGGAAAGAGACCCAGTACTTC. It is translated as CASSYASWKETQYF.

The genes are TRBV7-9 and TRBJ2-1; 12 bases are shared with TRBD2. The trim removed 9 bases at V and 7 bases at J, leaving 4 bases unmatched. Germline V gives CDR1 SEHNR, CDR2 FQNEAQ (reference sequence). The CDR3 extends over 13 amino acids. CDR3 coding DNA: TGTGCCAGTTCTAGCGGGGGGGCGAATGAGCAGTTCTTC. It is translated as CASSSGGANEQFF.

The V gene is TRBV29-1, the J gene TRBJ2-2; perhaps TRBD2 as D (5 bases). This CDR3 comprises 14 residues. The ends were cut back, 4 bases at V and 1 base at J, with 10 bases in the middle. Germline loops: CDR1 SQVTM, CDR2 ANQGSEA. CDR3 nucleotides: TGCAGCGTTGGGGAGACAAAGAACACCGGGGAGCTGTTTTTT. It encodes CSVGETKNTGELFF.

This chain connects TRBV30 to TRBJ2-7, with D perhaps TRBD1 (5 bases). This CDR3 comprises 13 residues. Germline CDR1 reads GTSNPN; CDR2 reads SVGIG (reference sequence). V was cut by 5 bases and J by 2 bases, with 13 bases left in between. The chain's CDR3 is CAWGIDRPYEQYF. The DNA for the CDR3 is TGTGCCTGGGGGATCGACAGACCCTACGAGCAGTACTTC.

V usage is TRBV5-6 and J usage is TRBJ2-5, with D perhaps assigned TRBD1 or TRBD2 (5 bases each). Trimming removed 4 bases from V and 1 base from J, with 14 bases in between. The V gene's germline CDR1 is SGHDT and CDR2 YYEEEE. The CDR3 has 15 residues. Written as DNA, the CDR3 is TGTGCCAGCAGCATCGAGGGGTGGGGCCAAGAGACCCAGTACTTC. Its translation is CASSIEGWGQETQYF.

The chain couples TRBV19 to TRBJ2-5; D is unresolved. The CDR3 is 12 residues long. Trimming removed 5 bases at V and 5 bases at J, with 9 bases between. Germline CDR1 is LNHDA and CDR2 is SQIVND (reference sequence). This CDR3 reads CASSDLGETQYF. The CDR3 nucleotides read TGTGCCAGTAGTGACCTCGGGGAGACCCAGTACTTC.